What follows is one T cell receptor (beta chain) and its context. The target antigen is unknown. In germline, CDR1 is SEHNR, CDR2 FQNEAQ (reference sequence). The ends were cut back, 4 bases at V and 7 bases at J, with 14 bases in the middle. This CDR3 comprises 13 residues. The assay was immunoSEQ multiplex PCR, and TCRdb's table has in-frame clones only and misses some. The sample yields around 110,000 clones, around nine tenths seen once. The sample belongs to a study of OX40 agonist ivuxolimab in advanced cancers. Overall study findings and caveats: No determination was made of the antigen specificity of the expanded peripheral T cells.

The sequences come from CD4+ or CD8+ T cells sorted from blood, collected in a trial of the OX40 agonist ivuxolimab. The chain employs TRBV7-9 and TRBJ2-7; tentatively, D is TRBD1 (6 bases). This TCR came from an adult with an advanced solid tumor such as melanoma, head and neck, liver or kidney cancer. The CDR3: CASSSDRLLEQYF. The CDR3 DNA sequence: TGTGCCAGCAGCTCCGACAGGCTCTTAGAGCAGTACTTC.